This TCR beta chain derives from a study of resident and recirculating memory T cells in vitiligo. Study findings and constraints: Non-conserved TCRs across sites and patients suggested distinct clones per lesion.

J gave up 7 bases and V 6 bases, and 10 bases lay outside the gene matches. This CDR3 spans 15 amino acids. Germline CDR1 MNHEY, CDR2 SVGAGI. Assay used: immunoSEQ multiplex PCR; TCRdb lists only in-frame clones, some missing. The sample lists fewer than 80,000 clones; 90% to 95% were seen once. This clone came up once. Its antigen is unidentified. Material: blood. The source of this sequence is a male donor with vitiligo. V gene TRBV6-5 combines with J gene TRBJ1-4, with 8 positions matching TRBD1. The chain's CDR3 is CASRTGQAFSEKLFF. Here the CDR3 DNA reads TGTGCCAGCAGAACGGGACAGGCCTTTAGTGAAAAACTGTTTTTT.